This T cell receptor (beta chain) was recorded in a study of blood T cell repertoires in COVID-19. V gave up 4 bases and J gave up 6 bases, with 10 bases separating them. CDR3 length equals 12 residues. Looked up from germline, CDR1 is SQVTM and CDR2 is ANQGSEA. Generated by immunoSEQ multiplex PCR, the TCRdb table keeps only in-frame clones and is missing some. The sample records 70,000 to 80,000 clones, 65% to 90% being singletons. The rearrangement joins TRBV29-1 to TRBJ2-1; perhaps TRBD2 as D (6 bases). The TCR sequence derives from an older man with acute or convalescent COVID-19. Material for sequencing was peripheral blood. The CDR3 nucleotides are TGCAGCGTTGGGTGGAGGGGCAATGAGCAGTTCTTC. Its protein is CSVGWRGNEQFF.